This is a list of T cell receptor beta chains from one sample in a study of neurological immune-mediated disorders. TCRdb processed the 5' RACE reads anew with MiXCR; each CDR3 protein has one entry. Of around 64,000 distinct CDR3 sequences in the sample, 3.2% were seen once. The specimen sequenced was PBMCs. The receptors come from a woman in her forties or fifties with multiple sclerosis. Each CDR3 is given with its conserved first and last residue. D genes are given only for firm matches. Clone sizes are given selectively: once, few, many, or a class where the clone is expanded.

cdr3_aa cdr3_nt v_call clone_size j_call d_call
CASSHGRRRPNYGYTF TGTGCCAGCAGTCACGGGAGGCGACGACCGAACTATGGCTACACCTTC TRBV12-3/TRBV12-4 many TRBJ1-2 -
CSAGVGARETQYF TGCAGTGCTGGCGTGGGAGCCCGGGAGACCCAGTACTTC TRBV20-1 many TRBJ2-5 -
CASSLDRLAGTGELFF TGTGCCAGCAGCTTAGATCGGCTAGCAGGCACCGGGGAGCTGTTTTTT TRBV7-2 many TRBJ2-2 -
CASSQKRDYGYTF TGTGCCAGCAGCCAAAAGCGGGACTATGGCTACACCTTC TRBV3-1 many TRBJ1-2 -
CASSLAGAIRGSYEQYF TGTGCCAGCAGCTTAGCGGGGGCTATACGGGGCTCCTACGAGCAGTACTTC TRBV7-9 many TRBJ2-7 -
CSASNGRDTEAFF TGCAGTGCTAGTAATGGAAGGGACACTGAAGCTTTCTTT TRBV20-1 many TRBJ1-1 -
CASSQDRTDLWEGYTF TGCGCCAGCAGCCAAGACCGGACAGACCTTTGGGAGGGCTACACCTTC TRBV4-3 many TRBJ1-2 -
CASSDRSQVSNEQFF TGTGCCAGCAGTGACCGGAGTCAGGTCTCCAATGAGCAGTTCTTC TRBV6-4 - TRBJ2-1 -
CASSPQGGLGSPLHF TGTGCCAGCAGTCCCCAGGGAGGGCTCGGATCACCCCTCCACTTT TRBV25-1 many TRBJ1-6 -
CAISESRGGADNEQFF TGTGCCATCAGTGAGTCAAGGGGGGGGGCGGACAATGAGCAGTTCTTC TRBV10-3 many TRBJ2-1 -
CASGFVQREQYF TGTGCCAGCGGGTTCGTCCAACGGGAGCAGTACTTC TRBV7-2 many TRBJ2-7 -
CSASSSSGGASNTQYF TGCAGTGCTAGCTCGTCTAGCGGGGGGGCCTCTAATACGCAGTATTTT TRBV20-1 many TRBJ2-3 TRBD2
CASSQLQNKNTEAFF TGTGCCAGCAGCCAACTACAAAATAAGAACACTGAAGCTTTCTTT TRBV4-2 many TRBJ1-1 -
CASSQRSGVYF TGTGCCAGCAGCCAACGTAGCGGGGTTTACTTC TRBV3-1 many TRBJ2-1 TRBD2
CASSFRGQHNEKLFF TGTGCCAGCAGCTTTAGGGGACAGCATAATGAAAAACTGTTTTTT TRBV7-2 many TRBJ1-4 TRBD1
CASSLSDRRETQYF TGCGCCAGCAGCTTGTCCGACCGAAGAGAGACCCAGTACTTC TRBV5-1 many TRBJ2-5 -
CASSPMATISGNTIYF TGTGCCAGCTCACCAATGGCGACAATTTCTGGAAACACCATATATTTT TRBV18 - TRBJ1-3 -
CASSPIRDRGSGNTIYF TGTGCCAGCAGCCCCATCCGGGACAGGGGGTCCGGAAACACCATATATTTT TRBV6-6 many TRBJ1-3 TRBD1
CASSPETNYGYTF TGCGCCAGCAGCCCAGAAACTAACTATGGCTACACCTTC TRBV5-1 many TRBJ1-2 -
CSVDRGRNTDTQYF TGCAGCGTCGACAGGGGGCGGAACACAGATACGCAGTATTTT TRBV29-1 many TRBJ2-3 TRBD1
CASSPGLAFNEQFF TGTGCCAGCAGTCCGGGACTAGCTTTCAATGAGCAGTTCTTC TRBV28 many TRBJ2-1 TRBD2
CASSLLAGATYF TGTGCCAGCAGTCTACTAGCGGGAGCCACGTACTTC TRBV6-2/TRBV6-3 many TRBJ2-7 TRBD2
CASSSTRGGYTF TGCGCCAGCAGCTCCACCAGGGGTGGCTACACCTTC TRBV5-1 few TRBJ1-2 -
CASSLVSTPLDTQYF TGCGCCAGCAGCTTGGTCTCAACCCCCTTGGATACGCAGTATTTT TRBV5-1 many TRBJ2-3 -
CASSLSRSEQYF TGTGCCAGCAGTTTATCCAGGAGCGAGCAGTACTTC TRBV6-1 many TRBJ2-7 -
CASSFTSTSTDTQYF TGTGCCAGCAGTTTTACCTCTACTAGCACAGATACGCAGTATTTT TRBV12-3/TRBV12-4 many TRBJ2-3 -
CSARDIDWQETPYF TGCAGTGCTAGAGATATTGACTGGCAAGAGACCCCGTACTTC TRBV20-1 many TRBJ2-5 -
CASSRDRGGNEQFF TGCGCCAGCAGCCGGGACAGGGGGGGAAATGAGCAGTTCTTC TRBV5-1 many TRBJ2-1 TRBD1
CSASLGRQRGETQYF TGCAGTGCTAGTCTCGGGAGGCAGAGAGGAGAGACCCAGTACTTC TRBV20-1 many TRBJ2-5 TRBD2
CASISWGGEQFF TGTGCCAGCATCTCCTGGGGTGGTGAGCAGTTCTTC TRBV12-3/TRBV12-4 many TRBJ2-1 -
CASSFPQGWSYNEQFF TGTGCCAGCAGCTTTCCACAGGGGTGGTCCTACAATGAGCAGTTCTTC TRBV6-2/TRBV6-3 many TRBJ2-1 TRBD1
CASTLGETQYF TGTGCCAGCACCCTAGGGGAGACCCAGTACTTC TRBV2 many TRBJ2-5 -
CASSPRTRPGANVLTF TGTGCCAGCAGCCCAAGGACTAGACCTGGGGCCAACGTCCTGACTTTC TRBV9 many TRBJ2-6 TRBD2
CAISEFGSRGQIYGYTF TGTGCCATCAGTGAGTTTGGTTCGAGGGGACAGATCTATGGCTACACCTTC TRBV10-3 few TRBJ1-2 TRBD1
CASSFAGNYEQYF TGTGCCAGCAGCTTTGCAGGAAACTACGAGCAGTACTTC TRBV7-2 many TRBJ2-7 -
CAISRGGAGTAHPWYF TGTGCCATCAGCCGCGGGGGGGCCGGGACAGCCCATCCATGGTACTTC TRBV10-3 many TRBJ2-7 TRBD2
CASSLARLAGEDTQYF TGCGCCAGCAGCTTGGCCCGACTAGCGGGAGAAGATACGCAGTATTTT TRBV5-1 many TRBJ2-3 TRBD2
CSALQWGELAKNIQYF TGCAGTGCCCTCCAATGGGGCGAACTAGCCAAAAACATTCAGTACTTC TRBV20-1 many TRBJ2-4 -
CSARDPSGRRYGYTF TGCAGTGCTAGAGATCCTTCTGGCAGGCGCTATGGCTACACCTTC TRBV20-1 many TRBJ1-2 -
CSAREAGTEYEKLFF TGCAGTGCTAGAGAAGCCGGGACAGAGTATGAAAAACTGTTTTTT TRBV20-1 many TRBJ1-4 TRBD1
CSASHEGKLFF TGCAGTGCTAGTCATGAAGGAAAACTGTTTTTT TRBV20-1 many TRBJ1-4 -
CASSQDLGGFGYTF TGTGCCAGCAGCCAAGATCTGGGCGGATTCGGCTACACCTTC TRBV4-2 many TRBJ1-2 -
CASSQSTGTYGYTF TGTGCCAGCAGCCAATCCACAGGGACCTATGGCTACACCTTC TRBV25-1 many TRBJ1-2 -
CASSSYVSTNEKLFF TGTGCCAGCAGTTCATACGTGTCAACTAATGAAAAACTGTTTTTT TRBV6-5 many TRBJ1-4 -
CASSLEGGKGTEAFF TGCGCCAGCAGCTTGGAAGGGGGCAAGGGCACTGAAGCTTTCTTT TRBV5-1 many TRBJ1-1 TRBD1